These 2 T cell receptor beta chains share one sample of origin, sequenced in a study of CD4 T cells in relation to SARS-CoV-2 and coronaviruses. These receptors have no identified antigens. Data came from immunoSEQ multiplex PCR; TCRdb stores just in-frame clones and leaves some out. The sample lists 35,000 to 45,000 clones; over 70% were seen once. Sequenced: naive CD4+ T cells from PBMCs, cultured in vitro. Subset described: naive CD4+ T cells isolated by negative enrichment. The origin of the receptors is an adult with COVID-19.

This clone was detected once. The CDR3 DNA follows: TGTGCCAGCTCACCACGGGCAGGAGCAGATACGCAGTATTTT. Residues: CASSPRAGADTQYF. The V gene is TRBV18, the J gene TRBJ2-3; D gene unclear. CDR1 and CDR2 (germline): KGHSH, LQKENI. Trimming removed 1 base from V and 4 bases from J, with 9 bases in between. CDR3 size: 14 residues.

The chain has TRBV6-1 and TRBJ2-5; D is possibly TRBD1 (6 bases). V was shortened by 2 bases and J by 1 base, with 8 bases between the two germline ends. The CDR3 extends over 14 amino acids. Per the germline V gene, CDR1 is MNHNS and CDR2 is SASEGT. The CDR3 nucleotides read TGTGCCAGCAGTGAAAGGGGGATCCAAGAGACCCAGTACTTC. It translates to CASSERGIQETQYF.